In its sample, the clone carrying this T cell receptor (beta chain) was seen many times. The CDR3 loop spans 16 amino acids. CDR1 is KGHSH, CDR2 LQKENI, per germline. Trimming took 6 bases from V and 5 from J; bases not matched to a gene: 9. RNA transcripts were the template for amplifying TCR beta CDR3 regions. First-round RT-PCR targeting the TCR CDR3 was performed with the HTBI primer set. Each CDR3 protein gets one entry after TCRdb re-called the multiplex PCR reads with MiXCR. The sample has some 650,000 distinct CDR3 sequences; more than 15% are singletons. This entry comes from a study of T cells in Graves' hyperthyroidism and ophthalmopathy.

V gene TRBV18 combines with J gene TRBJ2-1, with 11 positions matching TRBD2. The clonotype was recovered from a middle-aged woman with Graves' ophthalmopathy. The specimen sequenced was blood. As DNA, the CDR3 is TGTGCCAGCTCGCTGCCCGGGACTAGCGGAAACAATGAGCAGTTCTTC. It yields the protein CASSLPGTSGNNEQFF.